The 4 T cell receptor beta chains in this list originate from one sample, sequenced in a study of blood T cell repertoires in COVID-19. Generated by immunoSEQ multiplex PCR, the TCRdb table keeps only in-frame clones and is missing some. This sample has about 25,000 clones, with 80% found just once. Sequencing used peripheral blood. These receptors were obtained from a woman older than 75 with acute or convalescent COVID-19.

The chain recombines TRBV20-1 with TRBJ2-5; D is perhaps TRBD2 (6 bases). The CDR3 runs to 16 residues. V shed 3 bases and J shed 5 bases, with 22 bases lying between them. Germline assignment: CDR1 DFQATT and CDR2 SNEGSKA (reference sequence). The DNA for the CDR3 is TGCAGTGCTAGTAAAGATTCGGGAGAAGTAGAGGAGACCCAGTACTTC. It translates to CSASKDSGEVEETQYF.

This rearrangement joins TRBV19 to TRBJ2-3, with 7 bases that match TRBD2. J lost 1 base, V lost 1 base, and 14 bases had no gene match. CDR3 length equals 19 residues. Germline-derived CDR1 and CDR2 are LNHDA and SQIVND (reference sequence). The CDR3 loop is CASSIGRMTASGGTDTQYF. The DNA for the CDR3 is TGTGCCAGTAGTATAGGCCGGATGACGGCTAGCGGCGGCACAGATACGCAGTATTTT.

This rearrangement joins TRBV7-6 to TRBJ2-1; tentative D call: TRBD1 (7 bases). The V end lost 5 bases, the J end lost 10 bases, and 18 bases lay between the germline ends. Per germline, CDR1 SGHVS and CDR2 FNYEAQ. The CDR3 has 14 amino acids. DNA of the CDR3: TGTGCCAGCAGCCCGGCGGGACAGCTCAAGGAGCAGTTCTTC. Translating it yields CASSPAGQLKEQFF.

This rearrangement joins TRBV5-1 to TRBJ1-1, with 8 bases matching TRBD1. V lost 1 base to trimming and J lost 1 base; unmatched junction nucleotides: 3. Germline assignment: CDR1 SGHRS and CDR2 YFSETQ. The CDR3 sequence is 15 residues long. CDR3 coding DNA: TGCGCCAGCAGCTTGAGGACAGGGAGGAACACTGAAGCTTTCTTT. Protein sequence: CASSLRTGRNTEAFF.